The 25 T cell receptor beta chains presented below share a single source sample, sequenced in a study of PD-1 blockade in classical Hodgkin lymphoma. The time point denotes: newly diagnosed, previously untreated cHL patient sample. The table came from immunoSEQ multiplex PCR; TCRdb's copy has only in-frame clones and leaves some out. This table has roughly 68,000 clones, about 93% appearing once. The specimen sequenced was peripheral blood mononuclear cells (PBMCs). The receptor source for this set is a human donor with classical Hodgkin lymphoma.

The rearrangement links TRBV30 to TRBJ2-1, with D maybe TRBD2 (5 bases). With 3 bases removed from V and 4 bases from J, the gap between germline ends came to 13 bases. Germline V gene data show CDR1 as GTSNPN and CDR2 as SVGIG (reference sequence). This CDR3 is built from 14 residues. The CDR3 bases are TGTGCCTGGAGGAGGGTATGGGTTTACAATGAGCAGTTCTTC. Translated, it gives CAWRRVWVYNEQFF.

This clone was seen a single time. The chain employs TRBV27 and TRBJ1-2; a possible D gene is TRBD1 (6 bases). Germline CDR1 reads MNHEY; CDR2 reads SMNVEV (reference sequence). V lost 3 bases to trimming and J lost 7 bases, with 18 bases between them. CDR3 length: 15 residues. This chain's CDR3 is CASSFSTTGRRGYTF. CDR3 nucleotides: TGTGCCAGCAGTTTCTCTACGACAGGTCGGCGTGGCTACACCTTC.

The chain recombines TRBV19 with TRBJ1-1, with 11 bases matching TRBD1. Germline-derived CDR1 and CDR2 are LNHDA and SQIVND (reference sequence). Germline trimming cut 5 bases from V and 3 bases from J; bases unmatched to any gene: 8. The CDR3 is made up of 16 amino acids. The CDR3 region is CASSLRTGGDYTEAFF. The CDR3 DNA reads TGTGCCAGTAGTCTCCGGACAGGGGGCGATTACACTGAAGCTTTCTTT.

The table lists this clone with a count of one. V is TRBV7-8 and J is TRBJ2-7; 13 bases align to TRBD2. The CDR3 consists of 16 residues. Losses at the gene ends were 5 bases for V and 7 bases for J; bases not matched to a gene: 11. Germline CDR1 is SGHVS and CDR2 is FQNEAQ. CDR3 in amino acids: CASSARTSGSRGEQYF. The CDR3 DNA reads TGTGCCAGCAGCGCTCGGACTAGCGGGAGCCGGGGGGAGCAGTACTTC. Combining the CDR3 with reference TRBV7-8 and TRBJ2-7 gives the whole variable domain GAGVSQSPRYKVAKRGQDVALRCDPISGHVSLFWYQQALGQGPEFLTYFQNEAQLDKSGLPSDRFFAERPEGSVSTLKIQRTQQEDSAVYLCASSARTSGSRGEQYFGPGTRLTVT.

The genes are TRBV4-1 and TRBJ1-2, with TRBD1 identical over 7 bases. This CDR3 region has 21 residues. From germline, CDR1 is MGHRA and CDR2 YSYEKL. After removal of 0 bases from V and 4 bases from J, the junction contained 23 bases not matched to a gene. The CDR3 here is CASSQDREPTGDLGLVYGYTF. The CDR3 DNA reads TGCGCCAGCAGCCAAGACCGTGAACCTACAGGGGATTTAGGACTAGTCTATGGCTACACCTTC.

The J gene is TRBJ1-1, the V gene TRBV7-2; D call uncertain. Trimming left V 0 bases short and J 8 bases short, with 10 bases between. In germline, CDR1 is SGHTA, CDR2 FQGNSA. The CDR3 loop spans 13 amino acids. CDR3 nucleotide sequence: TGTGCCAGCAGCTTAGCGCCGGAGATGGAAGCTTTCTTT. It is translated as CASSLAPEMEAFF.

The chain has TRBV7-3 and TRBJ2-3; TRBD1 matches 7 bases. V lost 3 bases, J lost 2 bases, and 2 bases stayed unmatched. The V gene's germline CDR1 is SGHTA and CDR2 FQGTGA. The CDR3 runs to 14 residues. The CDR3 sequence: CASSLTGTTDTQYF. The CDR3 DNA reads as TGTGCCAGCAGCTTGACAGGGACCACAGATACGCAGTATTTT. The full variable domain, completed using reference TRBV7-3 and TRBJ2-3, is GAGVSQTPSNKVTEKGKYVELRCDPISGHTALYWYRQSLGQGPEFLIYFQGTGAADDSGLPNDRFFAVRPEGSVSTLKIQRTERGDSAVYLCASSLTGTTDTQYFGPGTRLTVL.

The chain is built from TRBV19 and TRBJ1-2; 8 bases agree with TRBD1. Unmatched junction bases numbered 14, after V lost 7 bases and J lost 4 bases. This CDR3 is built from 16 residues. The germline V gene encodes CDR1 LNHDA and CDR2 SQIVND (reference sequence). The CDR3 sequence: CASTDREPPPFYGYTF. CDR3 DNA: TGTGCCAGTACGGACAGGGAACCCCCTCCCTTCTATGGCTACACCTTC.

The V and J genes are TRBV5-1 and TRBJ2-3; TRBD2 matches 8 bases. V lost 0 bases, J lost 3 bases, and 6 bases stayed unmatched. Germline CDR1 is SGHRS and CDR2 is YFSETQ. This CDR3 contains 16 residues. The CDR3 sequence is CASSLARAGGTDTQYF. The CDR3 DNA reads as TGCGCCAGCAGCTTGGCTCGGGCGGGGGGAACAGATACGCAGTATTTT.

The chain recombines TRBV28 with TRBJ1-4; 7 bases map to TRBD1. CDR3 length equals 14 residues. With 6 bases clipped from V and 3 bases from J, the junction kept 4 bases outside the gene matches. Germline V gene data show CDR1 as MDHEN and CDR2 as SYDVKM. Written as DNA, the CDR3 is TGTGCCAGCAGAGACAGGGAGCCTAATGAAAAACTGTTTTTT. Translation gives CASRDREPNEKLFF.

The rearrangement joins TRBV21-1 to TRBJ2-1; the table's TRBD2 call for D was not verified on the DNA. TRBV21-1 is a pseudogene segment. This CDR3 comprises 15 residues. The CDR3 sequence: CASSNAESSYNEQFF. The CDR3 nucleotides read TGTGCCAGCAGCAATGCGGAGTCCTCCTACAATGAGCAGTTCTTC.

The V call is TRBV25-1, the J call TRBJ2-7; no firm D call. Germline V gives CDR1 MGHDK, CDR2 SYGVNS. The CDR3 covers 14 residues. V shed 4 bases and J shed 0 bases, with 10 bases lying between them. The CDR3 nucleotides read TGTGCCAGCAGTGTACGGGTTCCCTCCTACGAGCAGTACTTC. Its protein is CASSVRVPSYEQYF.

This sequence joins TRBV27 and TRBJ1-1; D is perhaps TRBD1 (5 bases). Between the trimmed V and J ends, which lost 8 bases and 5 bases, there was a span of 18 bases. Germline CDR1 is MNHEY and CDR2 is SMNVEV (reference sequence). The CDR3 spans 14 residues. CDR3: CASSPNGSGTEAFF. In DNA, the CDR3 is TGTGCCAGCTCCCCGAACGGCTCAGGGACTGAAGCTTTCTTT.

J is TRBJ1-1 and V is TRBV7-2; 7 positions agree with TRBD1. The trim removed 4 bases at V and 5 bases at J, leaving 10 bases unmatched. Germline V gene lookup returns CDR1 SGHTA and CDR2 FQGNSA. This CDR3 region has 15 residues. The CDR3 nucleotides are TGTGCCAGCAGCTCTCGACAGGGTCCGCGGACTGAAGCTTTCTTT. Translating it yields CASSSRQGPRTEAFF. The entire variable domain, with the rest obtained from reference TRBV7-2 and TRBJ1-1, is as follows: GAGVSQSPSNKVTEKGKDVELRCDPISGHTALYWYRQSLGQGLEFLIYFQGNSAPDKSGLPSDRFSAERTGGSVSTLTIQRTQQEDSAVYLCASSSRQGPRTEAFFGQGTRLTVV.

This clone appeared once. The chain carries TRBV18 and TRBJ2-7; perhaps TRBD1 as D (6 bases). The CDR3 has 15 residues. V lost 4 bases, J lost 4 bases, and 17 bases lay in between. CDR1 is KGHSH and CDR2 is LQKENI in the germline V gene. CDR3 sequence: CASSLTQGKEYEQYF. Here the CDR3 DNA reads TGTGCCAGCTCACTCACCCAGGGGAAAGAATACGAGCAGTACTTC.

The chain uses TRBV10-1 and TRBJ2-1, with TRBD2 identical over 12 bases. The J segment lost 12 bases and the V segment lost 6 bases, leaving 12 bases of the junction unmatched. The CDR3 contains 15 residues. The V gene's germline CDR1 is WNHNN and CDR2 SYGVQD (reference sequence). The chain's CDR3 is CASSITSGGPRGQFF. As DNA, the CDR3 is TGCGCCAGCAGCATAACTAGCGGGGGGCCCCGAGGGCAGTTCTTC.

The rearrangement links TRBV5-1 to TRBJ2-3, with 13 bases identical to TRBD2. CDR1 and CDR2 (germline): SGHRS, YFSETQ. The CDR3 extends over 16 amino acids. The ends lost 5 bases at V and 2 bases at J; junction bases unmatched: 5. CDR3 nucleotides: TGCGCCAGCAGGGCGGGACTAGCGGGAAACACAGATACGCAGTATTTT. Translating it yields CASRAGLAGNTDTQYF.

CDR3: CASSSSQGPAGGYTF. The CDR3 coding sequence is TGTGCCAGCAGTTCATCTCAGGGCCCAGCGGGGGGCTACACCTTC. The chain recombines TRBV6-5 with TRBJ1-2; possibly TRBD1 for D (5 bases). V shed 4 bases and J shed 8 bases, with 20 bases lying between them. The CDR3 consists of 15 residues. Germline-derived CDR1 and CDR2 are MNHEY and SVGAGI.

This sequence joins TRBV15 and TRBJ1-1; D possibly corresponds to TRBD1 (5 bases). Germline V CDR1 and CDR2: LNHNV, YYDKDF (reference sequence). Trimming took off 5 bases at V and 2 bases at J, with 6 bases between the two ends. The CDR3 is 12 amino acids. The DNA for the CDR3 is TGTGCCACCAGCTGGGACAACACTGAAGCTTTCTTT. This encodes CATSWDNTEAFF.

The CDR3 protein is CASSFDPGRSNTIYF. In DNA, the CDR3 is TGTGCCAGCTCGTTCGACCCCGGGAGGTCAAACACCATATATTTT. The V call is TRBV18, the J call TRBJ1-3; D is unresolved. V was pared by 6 bases and J by 6 bases, with 18 bases between. Germline values: CDR1 KGHSH, CDR2 LQKENI. The CDR3 has 15 amino acids. The full variable domain, with the rest looked up from reference TRBV18 and TRBJ1-3, is NAGVMQNPRHLVRRRGQEARLRCSPMKGHSHVYWYRQLPEEGLKFMVYLQKENIIDESGMPKERFSAEFPKEGPSILRIQQVVRGDSAAYFCASSFDPGRSNTIYFGEGSWLTVV.

The J gene is TRBJ2-5, the V gene TRBV19, with D perhaps TRBD1 (6 bases). The germline CDR1 and CDR2 sequences are LNHDA and SQIVND (reference sequence). The germline V and J ends were trimmed by 5 bases and 1 base, with 8 bases remaining between them. The CDR3 totals 13 residues. This CDR3 reads CASSDRPQETQYF. In nucleotides, the CDR3 is TGTGCCAGTAGTGACAGGCCCCAAGAGACCCAGTACTTC.

This chain connects TRBV28 to TRBJ2-7; D possibly uses TRBD1 or TRBD2 (5 bases each). V was pared by 5 bases and J by 6 bases, with 35 bases between. The germline V gene has CDR1 MDHEN and CDR2 SYDVKM. This CDR3 contains 20 residues. In nucleotides, the CDR3 is TGTGCCAGCAGTCCACTCCGGGATTTCCCGGGGCCTACTTGGGTTGGCGAGCAGTACTTC. The encoded protein is CASSPLRDFPGPTWVGEQYF.

The rearrangement uses TRBV28 and TRBJ1-2, with D perhaps matching TRBD1 (6 bases). The V gene's germline CDR1 is MDHEN and CDR2 SYDVKM. The CDR3 totals 17 residues. Trimming pared 6 bases from V and 2 bases from J, leaving 22 bases between. CDR3 nucleotide sequence: TGTGCCAGCAGCTCGCCAACCCTAGGAGGGGGGAACTATGGCTACACCTTC. It is translated as CASSSPTLGGGNYGYTF.

This chain links TRBV19 with TRBJ1-4; D gene unclear. The V gene lost 1 base and the J gene lost 8 bases, with 5 bases spanning the gap. Germline CDR1 and CDR2: LNHDA and SQIVND (reference sequence). The CDR3 has 12 residues. CDR3 sequence reads: CASSIGEEKLFF. The CDR3 coding sequence is TGTGCCAGTAGTATAGGGGAAGAAAAACTGTTTTTT.

This rearrangement joins TRBV25-1 to TRBJ2-1, with D perhaps TRBD1 (6 bases). Germline V gives CDR1 MGHDK, CDR2 SYGVNS. The CDR3 has 17 residues. Between the trimmed V and J ends, which lost 4 bases and 1 base, there was a span of 17 bases. The CDR3 DNA sequence: TGTGCCAGCAGTGGCCAGGGGACACTCGGATCCTACAATGAGCAGTTCTTC. This encodes CASSGQGTLGSYNEQFF.